What follows are 20 T cell receptor beta chains derived from one specimen sequenced in a study of CD8 T cells in Susac syndrome (dated by TCRdb to about 2019). Libraries were constructed by the immunoSEQ multiplex PCR assay. RNA was extracted using the RNeasy kit, and about 0.5 to 1 ug of the RNA was reverse transcribed with random hexamers. The public reads were run again by TCRdb, first through fastp at Q25 and then through MiXCR, and only productive beta chains were kept. Every entry covers one CDR3 protein and lists the most common genes and DNA from its rows. In all, the sample holds some 110,000 distinct CDR3 sequences, and roughly 94% of those were seen once. In total, the top ten clones hold over 0.35% of the sample. What was sequenced was CD8+ T cells from PBMCs. The receptors come from a human donor with Susac syndrome.

The genes are TRBV6-5 and TRBJ1-6; unclear D gene. The V and J ends lost 0 bases and 0 bases respectively, with 9 bases between them. This CDR3 is 17 amino acids long. Germline V gene sequence: CDR1 MNHEY, CDR2 SVGAGI. The CDR3 loop reads CASSYSSPSSYNSPLHF. In DNA, the CDR3 is TGTGCCAGCAGTTACTCTTCCCCGAGCTCCTATAATTCACCCCTCCACTTT.

The V and J genes are TRBV20-1 and TRBJ1-2; D ambiguous. V was cut by 1 base and J by 8 bases, with 11 bases left in between. There are 12 residues in the CDR3. CDR1 DFQATT and CDR2 SNEGSKA come from the germline V gene (reference sequence). The CDR3 region has the DNA TGCAGTGCTAGAGCTGGTATGGACGGCTACACCTTC. Residues: CSARAGMDGYTF.

The chain has TRBV9 and TRBJ2-7; D ambiguous. Trimming stripped 0 bases from V and 7 bases from J, with 11 bases between. This CDR3 contains 13 residues. Germline V gene sequence: CDR1 SGDLS, CDR2 YYNGEE. CDR3 sequence (DNA): TGTGCCAGCAGCGTAGCGGCTGGAGAAGAGCAGTACTTC. Protein: CASSVAAGEEQYF. Together with reference TRBV9 and TRBJ2-7, the CDR3 gives the full variable domain: DSGVTQTPKHLITATGQRVTLRCSPRSGDLSVYWYQQSLDQGLQFLIQYYNGEERAKGNILERFSAQQFPDLHSELNLSSLELGDSALYFCASSVAAGEEQYFGPGTRLTVT.

This chain joins TRBV12-3 or TRBV12-4 and TRBJ2-1; maybe TRBD2 (6 bases). V shed 6 bases and J shed 4 bases, with 10 bases lying between them. CDR3 length: 13 amino acids. Here the CDR3 reads CASSHGGYNEQFF. The CDR3 DNA reads as TGTGCCAGCAGCCACGGGGGATACAATGAGCAGTTCTTC.

This chain connects TRBV2 to TRBJ1-2; 10 bases fit TRBD1. CDR3 length: 17 amino acids. The germline V gene has CDR1 SNHLY and CDR2 FYNNEI. V dropped 6 bases and J dropped 7; count of bases not matched to a gene: 17. The CDR3 loop reads CASSPFNRDRGHSGYTF. The CDR3 DNA follows: TGTGCCAGCAGCCCCTTTAACCGGGACAGGGGACATAGTGGCTACACCTTC.

The V gene is TRBV20-1, the J gene TRBJ2-7; perhaps TRBD1 as D (5 bases). The length of the CDR3 is 12 residues. Germline V gives CDR1 DFQATT, CDR2 SNEGSKA (reference sequence). Trimming left V 4 bases short and J 1 base short, with 8 bases between. CDR3 residues: CSATSGSYEQYF. As DNA, the CDR3 is TGCAGTGCTACCTCAGGGTCCTACGAGCAGTACTTC.

This chain uses TRBV20-1 with TRBJ1-2; 7 positions agree with TRBD1. Germline V gene sequence: CDR1 DFQATT, CDR2 SNEGSKA (reference sequence). This CDR3 comprises 12 residues. J lost 4 bases, V lost 4 bases, and 3 bases had no gene match. CDR3 DNA sequence: TGCAGTGCTACCGACAGGGTCTATGGCTACACCTTC. Amino acid sequence: CSATDRVYGYTF.

The rearrangement uses TRBV5-1 and TRBJ2-1; D is possibly TRBD2 (7 bases). This CDR3 contains 15 residues. Trimming removed 6 bases at V and 4 bases at J, with 17 bases between. Germline-derived CDR1 and CDR2 are SGHRS and YFSETQ. CDR3 bases: TGCGCCAGCACGGGGGGCGCCTTCTCTTACAATGAGCAGTTCTTC. The encoded protein is CASTGGAFSYNEQFF.

In its sample, this clonotype was seen once. The V call is TRBV9, the J call TRBJ1-1; D ambiguous. Germline CDR1 is SGDLS and CDR2 is YYNGEE. The CDR3 has 10 residues. The V gene lost 7 bases and the J gene lost 6 bases, with 7 bases spanning the gap. The CDR3 nucleotides are TGTGCCAGCGGCGGAGCTGAAGCTTTCTTT. Its protein product is CASGGAEAFF.

In its sample, this clonotype was seen a few times. The CDR3 DNA follows: TGTGCCAGCAGTTTAGGACTGAACACTGAAGCTTTCTTT. It specifies CASSLGLNTEAFF. V gene TRBV12-3 or TRBV12-4 combines with J gene TRBJ1-1, with unresolved D. V shed 1 base and J shed 0 bases, with 3 bases lying between them. This CDR3 has 13 amino acids.

This rearrangement joins TRBV12-3 or TRBV12-4 to TRBJ1-2; maybe TRBD1 (6 bases). There are 15 residues in the CDR3. V was trimmed by 7 bases and J by 5 bases, leaving 20 bases between them. CDR3 nucleotide sequence: TGTGCCAGCACCTTAGGCACCGGAGGGGGATATGGCTACACCTTC. As protein: CASTLGTGGGYGYTF.

The gene calls are TRBV13 and TRBJ2-5; a weak D match, TRBD2 (6 bases). From germline, CDR1 is PRHDT and CDR2 FYEKMQ (reference sequence). Trimming took 3 bases from V and 5 from J, leaving 10 bases between them. This CDR3 has 13 residues. CDR3 nucleotides: TGTGCCAGCAGCTTTCTAGCGCAGGAGACCCAGTACTTC. It specifies CASSFLAQETQYF.

The chain couples TRBV12-3 or TRBV12-4 to TRBJ1-2; weak D call: TRBD1 (5 bases). The V and J ends lost 6 bases and 0 bases respectively, with 11 bases between them. The length of the CDR3 is 14 residues. DNA of the CDR3: TGTGCCAGCAGCACTCAGGGTACTAACTATGGCTACACCTTC. Residues: CASSTQGTNYGYTF.

The V call is TRBV29-1, the J call TRBJ2-7; D is possibly TRBD1 or TRBD2 (5 bases each). The CDR3 contains 14 residues. Germline-derived CDR1 and CDR2 are SQVTM and ANQGSEA. V was shortened by 7 bases and J by 2 bases, with 18 bases between the two germline ends. The CDR3 bases are TGCAGCGCCCTCCCGGACGAGGGGCCCTACGAGCAGTACTTC. Its protein is CSALPDEGPYEQYF.

The rearrangement uses TRBV5-1 and TRBJ2-3, with D possibly being TRBD1 (5 bases). V was clipped by 0 bases and J by 3 bases, with 8 bases between them. The CDR3 is made up of 14 amino acids. Germline CDR1 SGHRS, CDR2 YFSETQ. CDR3 nucleotides: TGCGCCAGCAGCTTGGAAGGGGCAACAGATACGCAGTATTTT. Its translation: CASSLEGATDTQYF. Variable domain in full (rest from reference TRBV5-1 and TRBJ2-3): KAGVTQTPRYLIKTRGQQVTLSCSPISGHRSVSWYQQTPGQGLQFLFEYFSETQRNKGNFPGRFSGRQFSNSRSEMNVSTLELGDSALYLCASSLEGATDTQYFGPGTRLTVL.

The rearrangement uses TRBV10-3 and TRBJ2-5; tentatively, D is TRBD1 or TRBD2 (5 bases each). Trimming left V 2 bases short and J 5 bases short, with 18 bases between. The germline gives CDR1 ENHRY, CDR2 SYGVKD. The CDR3 runs 16 residues. In DNA form, the CDR3 reads TGTGCCATCAGTGAGCGGTCGGGGCCCCCTGGGGAGACCCAGTACTTC. Translating it yields CAISERSGPPGETQYF.

The rearrangement uses TRBV6-5 and TRBJ2-1; 11 bases are shared with TRBD2. Germline CDR1 MNHEY, CDR2 SVGAGI. The V and J ends lost 4 bases and 4 bases, in that order; junction bases with no gene match: 6. The CDR3 extends over 16 amino acids. The DNA of the CDR3 is TGTGCCAGCAGTTCCCAGACTAGCGGGGCTTACAATGAGCAGTTCTTC. Encoded protein: CASSSQTSGAYNEQFF.

The chain has TRBV4-2 and TRBJ2-7, with 9 bases fitting TRBD2. The CDR3 consists of 15 residues. After removal of 4 bases from V and 3 bases from J, the junction contained 7 bases not matched to a gene. CDR1 and CDR2 (germline): LGHNA, YNFKEQ. The CDR3 loop reads CASSLPDSGGYEQYF. CDR3 DNA sequence: TGTGCCAGCAGCCTGCCGGATAGCGGGGGCTACGAGCAGTACTTC.

V gene TRBV2 combines with J gene TRBJ1-5; a weak D match, TRBD1 (6 bases). The germline CDR1 and CDR2 sequences are SNHLY and FYNNEI. This CDR3 is built from 15 residues. Trimming took off 7 bases at V and 1 base at J, with 14 bases between the two ends. CDR3 residues: CASTYGQGSNQPQHF. DNA of the CDR3: TGTGCCAGCACCTATGGGCAGGGGAGCAATCAGCCCCAGCATTTT.

This sequence joins TRBV7-2 and TRBJ2-7, with 8 bases identical to TRBD2. Germline trimming cut 2 bases from V and 0 bases from J; bases unmatched to any gene: 6. Germline V gives CDR1 SGHTA, CDR2 FQGNSA. This CDR3 comprises 16 residues. The CDR3, as DNA: TGTGCCAGCAGCTTAACCGGGCGGGGGGCCTCCTACGAGCAGTACTTC. Translation gives CASSLTGRGASYEQYF.